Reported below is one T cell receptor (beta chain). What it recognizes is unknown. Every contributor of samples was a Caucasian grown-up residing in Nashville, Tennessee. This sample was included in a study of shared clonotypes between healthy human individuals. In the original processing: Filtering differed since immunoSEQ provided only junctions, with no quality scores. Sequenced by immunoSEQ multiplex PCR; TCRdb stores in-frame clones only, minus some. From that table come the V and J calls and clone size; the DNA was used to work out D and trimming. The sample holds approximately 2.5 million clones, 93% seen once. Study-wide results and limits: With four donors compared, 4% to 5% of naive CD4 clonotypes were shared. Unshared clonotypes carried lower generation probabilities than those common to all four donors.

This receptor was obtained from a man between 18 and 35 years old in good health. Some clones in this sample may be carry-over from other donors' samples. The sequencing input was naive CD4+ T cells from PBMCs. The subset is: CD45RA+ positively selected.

DNA of the CDR3: TGTGCCAGCAGCTTCGTAGCGGATCCGTACAATGAGCAGTTCTTC. Translated: CASSFVADPYNEQFF. The chain recombines TRBV11-2 with TRBJ2-1, with D perhaps TRBD2 (6 bases). The CDR3 runs 15 residues. V dropped 3 bases and J dropped 4 bases, with 13 bases sitting between them. Germline V gene data show CDR1 as SGHAT and CDR2 as FQNNGV.